The clone carrying this TCR beta chain has just a few counts. Germline assignment: CDR1 DFQATT and CDR2 SNEGSKA (reference sequence). The CDR3 contains 15 residues. The junction had 13 bases not matched to a gene; V was cut back by 4 bases and J by 9 bases. This entry is derived from a study of T-cell reconstitution after alpha-beta-depleted transplantation in children. As it was prepared, the TCRbeta library received unique molecular identifiers. Each CDR3 protein gets one entry after TCRdb re-called the PCR reads with MiXCR. The sample holds about 640,000 distinct CDR3 sequences, roughly 15% seen once.

The starting material was PBMCs from the stem cell graft donor, obtained from the stem cell graft. V usage is TRBV20-1 and J usage is TRBJ2-1, with TRBD2 identical over 9 bases. This receptor was identified in a human donor who donated a stem cell graft to a child with acute myeloid leukemia. This chain's CDR3 is CSANGRGLANREQFF. CDR3 nucleotide sequence: TGCAGTGCTAATGGGAGGGGACTAGCAAATCGTGAGCAGTTCTTC.